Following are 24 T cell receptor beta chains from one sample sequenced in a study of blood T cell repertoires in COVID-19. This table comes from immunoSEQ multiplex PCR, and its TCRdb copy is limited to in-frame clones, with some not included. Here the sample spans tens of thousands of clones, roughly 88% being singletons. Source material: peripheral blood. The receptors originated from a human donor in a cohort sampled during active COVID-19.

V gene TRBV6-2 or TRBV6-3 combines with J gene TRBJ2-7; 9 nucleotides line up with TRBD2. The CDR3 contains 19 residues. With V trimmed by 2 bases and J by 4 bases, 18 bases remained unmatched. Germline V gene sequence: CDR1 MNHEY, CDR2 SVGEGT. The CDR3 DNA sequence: TGTGCCAGCAGTTACCCCTCAGCGGGGGGCCCCCGTTCTGGGTACGAGCAGTACTTC. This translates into CASSYPSAGGPRSGYEQYF.

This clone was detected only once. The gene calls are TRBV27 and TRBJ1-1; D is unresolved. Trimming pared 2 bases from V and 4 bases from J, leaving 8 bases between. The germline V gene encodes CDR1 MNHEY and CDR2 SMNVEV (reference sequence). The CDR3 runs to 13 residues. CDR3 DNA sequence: TGTGCCAGCAGTTTAATGGGCCTCACTGAAGCTTTCTTT. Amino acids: CASSLMGLTEAFF.

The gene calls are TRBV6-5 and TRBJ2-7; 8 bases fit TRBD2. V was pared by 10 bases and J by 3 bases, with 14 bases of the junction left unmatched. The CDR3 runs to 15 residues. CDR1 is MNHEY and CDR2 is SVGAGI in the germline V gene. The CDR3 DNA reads TGTGCCACCCGGGGGGGCGAAGTCGCCATCTACGAGCAGTACTTC. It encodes CATRGGEVAIYEQYF.

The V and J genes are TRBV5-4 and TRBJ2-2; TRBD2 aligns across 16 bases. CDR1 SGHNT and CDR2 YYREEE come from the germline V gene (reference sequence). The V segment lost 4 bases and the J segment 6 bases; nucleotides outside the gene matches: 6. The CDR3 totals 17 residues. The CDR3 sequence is CASSLSGTSGGAGELFF. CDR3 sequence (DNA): TGTGCCAGCAGCCTGTCCGGGACTAGCGGGGGGGCCGGGGAGCTGTTTTTT.

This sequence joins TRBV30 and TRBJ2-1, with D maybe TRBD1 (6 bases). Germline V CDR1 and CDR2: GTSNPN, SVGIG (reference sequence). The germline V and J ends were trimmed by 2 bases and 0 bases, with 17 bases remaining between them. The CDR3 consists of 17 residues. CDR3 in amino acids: CAWSPRTVLTSYNEQFF. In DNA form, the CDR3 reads TGTGCCTGGAGTCCCCGGACAGTGCTTACCTCCTACAATGAGCAGTTCTTC.

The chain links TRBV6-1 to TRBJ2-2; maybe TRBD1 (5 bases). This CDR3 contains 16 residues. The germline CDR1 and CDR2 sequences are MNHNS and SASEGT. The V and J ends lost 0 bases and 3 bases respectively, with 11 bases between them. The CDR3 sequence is CASSEAGQGYTGELFF. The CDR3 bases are TGTGCCAGCAGTGAAGCGGGCCAGGGTTACACCGGGGAGCTGTTTTTT.

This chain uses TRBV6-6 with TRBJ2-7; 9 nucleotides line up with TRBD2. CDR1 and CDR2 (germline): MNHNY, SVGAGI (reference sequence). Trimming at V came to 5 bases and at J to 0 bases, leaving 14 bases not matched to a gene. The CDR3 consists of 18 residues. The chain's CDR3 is CASSPRLAEGPSSYEQYF. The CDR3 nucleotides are TGTGCCAGCAGTCCCCGACTAGCGGAGGGACCGAGCTCCTACGAGCAGTACTTC.

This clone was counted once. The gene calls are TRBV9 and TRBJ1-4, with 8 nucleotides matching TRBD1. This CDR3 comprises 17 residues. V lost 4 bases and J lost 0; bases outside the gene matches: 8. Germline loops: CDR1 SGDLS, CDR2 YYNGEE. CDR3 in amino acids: CASSTGTGRATNEKLFF. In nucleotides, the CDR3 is TGTGCCAGCAGCACCGGGACAGGACGTGCAACTAATGAAAAACTGTTTTTT.

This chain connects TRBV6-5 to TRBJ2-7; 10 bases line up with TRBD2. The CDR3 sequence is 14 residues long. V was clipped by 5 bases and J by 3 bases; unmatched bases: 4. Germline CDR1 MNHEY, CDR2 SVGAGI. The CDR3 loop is CASSRRTSGYEQYF. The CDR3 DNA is TGTGCCAGCAGTAGGAGGACTAGCGGCTACGAGCAGTACTTC.

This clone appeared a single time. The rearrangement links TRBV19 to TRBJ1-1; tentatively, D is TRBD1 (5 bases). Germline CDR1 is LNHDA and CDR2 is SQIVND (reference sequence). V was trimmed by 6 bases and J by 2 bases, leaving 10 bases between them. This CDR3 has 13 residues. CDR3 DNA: TGTGCCAGTAGGCTGACAGAAAACACTGAAGCTTTCTTT. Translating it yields CASRLTENTEAFF. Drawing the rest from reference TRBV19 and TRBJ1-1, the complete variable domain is DGGITQSPKYLFRKEGQNVTLSCEQNLNHDAMYWYRQDPGQGLRLIYYSQIVNDFQKGDIAEGYSVSREKKESFPLTVTSAQKNPTAFYLCASRLTENTEAFFGQGTRLTVV.

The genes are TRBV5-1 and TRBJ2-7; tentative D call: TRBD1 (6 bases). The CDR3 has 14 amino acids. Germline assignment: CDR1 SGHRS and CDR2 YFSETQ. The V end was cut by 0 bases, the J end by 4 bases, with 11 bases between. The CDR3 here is CASSLGQGQYEQYF. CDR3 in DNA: TGCGCCAGCAGCTTGGGGCAGGGGCAATACGAGCAGTACTTC. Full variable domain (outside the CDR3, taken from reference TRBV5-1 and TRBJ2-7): KAGVTQTPRYLIKTRGQQVTLSCSPISGHRSVSWYQQTPGQGLQFLFEYFSETQRNKGNFPGRFSGRQFSNSRSEMNVSTLELGDSALYLCASSLGQGQYEQYFGPGTRLTVT.

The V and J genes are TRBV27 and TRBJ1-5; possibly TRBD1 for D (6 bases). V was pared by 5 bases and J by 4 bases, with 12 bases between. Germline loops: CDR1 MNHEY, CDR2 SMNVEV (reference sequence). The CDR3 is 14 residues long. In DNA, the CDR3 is TGTGCCAGCAGTACAGGGTCCTTGAATCAGCCCCAGCATTTT. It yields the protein CASSTGSLNQPQHF.

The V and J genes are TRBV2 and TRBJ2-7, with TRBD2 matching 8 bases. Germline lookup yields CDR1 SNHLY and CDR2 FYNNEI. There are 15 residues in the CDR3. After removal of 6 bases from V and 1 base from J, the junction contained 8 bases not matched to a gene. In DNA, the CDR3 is TGTGCCAGCAGAGAACTAGCGGACCATTCCTACGAGCAGTACTTC. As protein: CASRELADHSYEQYF. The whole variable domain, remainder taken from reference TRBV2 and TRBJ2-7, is EPEVTQTPSHQVTQMGQEVILRCVPISNHLYFYWYRQILGQKVEFLVSFYNNEISEKSEIFDDQFSVERPDGSNFTLKIRSTKLEDSAMYFCASRELADHSYEQYFGPGTRLTVT.

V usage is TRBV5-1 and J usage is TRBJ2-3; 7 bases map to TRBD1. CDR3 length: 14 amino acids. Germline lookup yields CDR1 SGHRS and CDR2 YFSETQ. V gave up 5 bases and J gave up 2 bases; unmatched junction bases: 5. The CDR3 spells CASSTGDVTDTQYF. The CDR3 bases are TGCGCCAGCAGTACAGGGGACGTCACAGATACGCAGTATTTT.

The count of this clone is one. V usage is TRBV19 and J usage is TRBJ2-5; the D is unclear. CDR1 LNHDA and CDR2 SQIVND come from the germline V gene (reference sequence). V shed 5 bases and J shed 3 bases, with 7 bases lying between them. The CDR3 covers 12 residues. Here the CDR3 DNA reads TGTGCCAGTAGTTCTCAGGAAGAGACCCAGTACTTC. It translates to CASSSQEETQYF.

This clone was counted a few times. The CDR3 loop is CASSYIMYEQYF. CDR3 nucleotides: TGTGCCAGCAGCTACATAATGTACGAGCAGTACTTC. The gene calls are TRBV11-2 and TRBJ2-7, with D unclear. CDR1 and CDR2 from the germline V gene are SGHAT and FQNNGV. The CDR3 runs 12 residues. Trimming took off 4 bases at V and 4 bases at J, with 8 bases between the two ends.

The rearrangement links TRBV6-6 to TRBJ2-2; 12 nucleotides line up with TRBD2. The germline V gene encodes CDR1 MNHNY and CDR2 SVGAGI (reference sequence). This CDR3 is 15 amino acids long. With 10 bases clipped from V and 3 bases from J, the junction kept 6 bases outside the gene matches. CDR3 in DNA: TGTGCCACCGCGAGACTAGCGGGGGACACCGGGGAGCTGTTTTTT. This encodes CATARLAGDTGELFF.

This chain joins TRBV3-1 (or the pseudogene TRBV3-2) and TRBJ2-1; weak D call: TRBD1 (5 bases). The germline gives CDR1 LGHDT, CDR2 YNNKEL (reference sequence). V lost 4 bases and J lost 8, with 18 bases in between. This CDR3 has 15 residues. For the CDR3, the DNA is TGTGCCAGCAGCCCCCGACCCGCCTTGGGGCATGAGCAGTTCTTC. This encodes CASSPRPALGHEQFF.

CDR3 nucleotides: TGTGCCAGCAGCCAAGATCGAGGGCTAGCGGCGCTCCAAGAGACCCAGTACTTC. This codes for CASSQDRGLAALQETQYF. The genes are TRBV3-1 (or the pseudogene TRBV3-2) and TRBJ2-5; 7 bases map to TRBD2. From germline, CDR1 is LGHDT and CDR2 YNNKEL (reference sequence). The CDR3 has 18 amino acids. The V segment lost 0 bases and the J segment 1 base; nucleotides outside the gene matches: 11.

CDR3 in DNA: TGTGCCTGGTACAGGGATGAAAAACTGTTTTTT. It is translated as CAWYRDEKLFF. The chain has TRBV30 and TRBJ1-4, with D possibly TRBD1 on 6 matching bases. Trimming removed 5 bases at V and 6 bases at J, with 7 bases between. Germline CDR1 reads GTSNPN; CDR2 reads SVGIG (reference sequence). This CDR3 spans 11 amino acids.

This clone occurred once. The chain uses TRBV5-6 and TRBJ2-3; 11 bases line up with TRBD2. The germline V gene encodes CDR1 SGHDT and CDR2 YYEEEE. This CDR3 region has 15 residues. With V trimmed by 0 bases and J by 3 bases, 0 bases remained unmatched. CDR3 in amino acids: CASSLGTSGTDTQYF. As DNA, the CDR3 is TGTGCCAGCAGCTTGGGGACTAGCGGGACAGATACGCAGTATTTT.

In DNA form, the CDR3 reads TGCGCCAGCAGCTTGGGTGGGGCAGGGCCTAATGAAAAACTGTTTTTT. This encodes CASSLGGAGPNEKLFF. V and J are TRBV5-1 and TRBJ1-4, with a weak D call TRBD1 (5 bases). V was shortened by 0 bases and J by 3 bases, with 12 bases between the two germline ends. The CDR3 spans 16 residues. Germline assignment: CDR1 SGHRS and CDR2 YFSETQ.

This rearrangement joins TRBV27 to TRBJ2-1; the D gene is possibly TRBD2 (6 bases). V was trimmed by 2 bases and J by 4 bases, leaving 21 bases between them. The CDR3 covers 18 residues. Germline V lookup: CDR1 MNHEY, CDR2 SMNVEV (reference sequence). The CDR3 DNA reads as TGTGCCAGCAGTTTAAGGAGGGCCACCCCGTCTCTTTACAATGAGCAGTTCTTC. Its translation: CASSLRRATPSLYNEQFF.

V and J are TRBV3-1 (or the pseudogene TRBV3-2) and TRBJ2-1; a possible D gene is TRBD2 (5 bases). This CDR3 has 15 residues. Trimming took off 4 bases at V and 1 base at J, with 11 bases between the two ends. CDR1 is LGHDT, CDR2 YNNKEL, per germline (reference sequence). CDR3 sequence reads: CASSLRRRSYNEQFF. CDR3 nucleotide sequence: TGTGCCAGCAGCCTACGGAGGCGGTCCTACAATGAGCAGTTCTTC.